The 22 T cell receptor beta chains in this list originate from one sample, sequenced in a study of Ad26.COV2.S vaccination and SARS-CoV-2 variants. The table came from immunoSEQ multiplex PCR; TCRdb's copy has only in-frame clones and leaves some out. The sample has about 400,000 clones, around four fifths seen once; the top ten hold about 7.1%. The treatment is: some 20 received Ad26.COV2.S at low or high dose, single or two shots; five or six received placebo; per-sample allocation not given. Each sample was drawn 63 days after the first injection (of vaccine or placebo). The sequencing here drew on peripheral blood, taken in a trial of Ad26.COV2.S vaccine versus placebo. These receptor sequences come from a person aged 18-65 years who received the Ad26.COV2.S COVID-19 vaccine or a placebo.

The CDR3 loop reads CASSSPGQGADEQYF. For the CDR3, the DNA is TGTGCCAGCAGTTCTCCGGGACAGGGGGCAGACGAGCAGTACTTC. J is TRBJ2-7 and V is TRBV27; 12 nucleotides line up with TRBD1. J was trimmed by 5 bases and V by 4 bases; bases with no gene match: 6. This CDR3 is 15 amino acids long. Germline V gene lookup returns CDR1 MNHEY and CDR2 SMNVEV (reference sequence).

A single count supports this clone. The chain uses TRBV11-2 and TRBJ2-2; TRBD2 matches 9 bases. The CDR3 runs to 17 residues. Losses at the gene ends were 0 bases for V and 4 bases for J; bases not matched to a gene: 6. Germline V gives CDR1 SGHAT, CDR2 FQNNGV. The CDR3: CASSLERLAGRTGELFF. The CDR3 coding sequence is TGTGCCAGCAGCTTAGAACGCCTAGCGGGACGCACCGGGGAGCTGTTTTTT.

V is TRBV18 and J is TRBJ2-1; D gene uncertain. Germline CDR1 KGHSH, CDR2 LQKENI. The CDR3 loop spans 13 amino acids. The ends were cut back, 8 bases at V and 9 bases at J, with 17 bases in the middle. The DNA of the CDR3 is TGTGCCAGCCGCCTAAGCCCTAGTTCTGAGCAGTTCTTC. This encodes CASRLSPSSEQFF.

The chain recombines TRBV11-3 with TRBJ1-3; D is possibly TRBD1 (6 bases). The length of the CDR3 is 14 residues. The ends were cut back, 5 bases at V and 1 base at J, with 9 bases in the middle. From germline, CDR1 is SGHNT and CDR2 YENEEA. The CDR3 region is CASSHRESGNTIYF. The CDR3 region has the DNA TGTGCCAGCAGCCACAGGGAATCTGGAAACACCATATATTTT.

The rearrangement links TRBV10-3 to TRBJ1-1; possibly TRBD1 for D (5 bases). CDR3 length: 13 residues. V was cut by 10 bases and J by 4 bases, with 16 bases left in between. Germline loops: CDR1 ENHRY, CDR2 SYGVKD. CDR3 sequence (DNA): TGTGCCACCTCGTTGGGGGTTGGCACTGAAGCTTTCTTT. It encodes CATSLGVGTEAFF.

Written as DNA, the CDR3 is TGTGCCACCAGTGGGCGGGGGGCCGTTAATGAGCAGTTCTTC. Its translation: CATSGRGAVNEQFF. This chain uses TRBV24-1 with TRBJ2-1, with 8 bases fitting TRBD2. Germline V gene lookup returns CDR1 KGHDR and CDR2 SFDVKD. The CDR3 is 14 residues long. Unmatched junction bases numbered 6, after V lost 5 bases and J lost 7 bases.

This clone has just one count. The CDR3 here is CASSGTSGGLSTGELFF. The CDR3 coding sequence is TGTGCCAGCAGCGGGACTAGCGGGGGTCTGAGCACCGGGGAGCTGTTTTTT. This chain connects TRBV9 to TRBJ2-2; the match to TRBD2 covers 13 bases. From germline, CDR1 is SGDLS and CDR2 YYNGEE. After removal of 3 bases from V and 4 bases from J, the junction contained 6 bases not matched to a gene. The CDR3 has 17 amino acids.

In its sample, this clone was seen a few times. The genes are TRBV3-1 (or the pseudogene TRBV3-2) and TRBJ2-7; 8 nucleotides line up with TRBD2. The germline CDR1 and CDR2 sequences are LGHDT and YNNKEL (reference sequence). The J segment lost 1 base and the V segment lost 0 bases, leaving 2 bases of the junction unmatched. This CDR3 region has 15 residues. DNA for the CDR3: TGTGCCAGCAGCCAAGAGGGACTAGGGTCCTACGAGCAGTACTTC. Translation gives CASSQEGLGSYEQYF.

The rearrangement joins TRBV9 to TRBJ1-4; unclear D gene. The V and J ends lost 2 bases and 5 bases respectively, with 7 bases between them. CDR3 size: 13 residues. CDR1 and CDR2 from the germline V gene are SGDLS and YYNGEE. Here the CDR3 reads CASSVIPNEKLFF. The DNA for the CDR3 is TGTGCCAGCAGCGTTATACCAAATGAAAAACTGTTTTTT.

CDR3 in amino acids: CATSRGQQSGSPLHF. In nucleotides, the CDR3 is TGTGCCACCAGCAGAGGTCAACAGTCGGGGTCACCCCTCCACTTT. The chain is built from TRBV15 and TRBJ1-6; D gene uncertain. The germline V and J ends were trimmed by 1 base and 10 bases, with 14 bases remaining between them. The CDR3 totals 15 residues. Per the germline V gene, CDR1 is LNHNV and CDR2 is YYDKDF (reference sequence).

This sequence joins TRBV12-3 or TRBV12-4 and TRBJ2-2; D is unclear. CDR3 length: 13 amino acids. V was shortened by 3 bases and J by 3 bases, with 5 bases between the two germline ends. The CDR3 coding sequence is TGTGCCAGCAGTTTTTCCGACACCGGGGAGCTGTTTTTT. Encoded protein: CASSFSDTGELFF.

The V call is TRBV6-5, the J call TRBJ2-1; D may be TRBD2 (5 bases). Germline V CDR1 and CDR2: MNHEY, SVGAGI. V was trimmed by 8 bases and J by 6 bases, leaving 11 bases between them. The CDR3 covers 12 residues. DNA for the CDR3: TGTGCCAGCTACCGAGGGCCCAATGAGCAGTTCTTC. It specifies CASYRGPNEQFF.

V is TRBV4-3 and J is TRBJ1-3; 10 bases line up with TRBD1. V shed 3 bases and J 7 bases; nucleotides not matched to a gene: 6. The germline gives CDR1 LGHNA, CDR2 YSLEER. The CDR3 spans 15 residues. The CDR3 DNA follows: TGCGCCAGCAGCCAGAGACAGGGGGCAAGGAACACCATATATTTT. This sequence encodes CASSQRQGARNTIYF.

The sample holds many counts of this clone. This chain links TRBV3-1 (or the pseudogene TRBV3-2) with TRBJ1-3, with D uncertain. Trimming stripped 4 bases from V and 4 bases from J, with 11 bases between. This CDR3 has 14 amino acids. Per the germline V gene, CDR1 is LGHDT and CDR2 is YNNKEL (reference sequence). CDR3 bases: TGTGCCAGCAGCCTTGCCTCTGGCGGAAACACCATATATTTT. Its protein is CASSLASGGNTIYF.

CDR3 DNA: TGTGCCAGCAGCGTGTCCGCCCTGAGCTCCTACAATGAGCAGTTCTTC. Its translation is CASSVSALSSYNEQFF. This chain joins TRBV9 and TRBJ2-1; D ambiguous. Trimming stripped 2 bases from V and 0 bases from J, with 12 bases between. Looked up from germline, CDR1 is SGDLS and CDR2 is YYNGEE. The CDR3 spans 16 residues.

The J gene is TRBJ2-7, the V gene TRBV7-9; 9 bases fit TRBD2. After removal of 7 bases from V and 7 bases from J, the junction contained 5 bases not matched to a gene. CDR3 length: 12 residues. Per germline, CDR1 SEHNR and CDR2 FQNEAQ (reference sequence). The CDR3 loop reads CASTSSGREQYF. The CDR3 nucleotides are TGTGCCAGCACCTCGAGCGGGAGGGAGCAGTACTTC.

The chain joins TRBV15 to TRBJ2-5; possible D gene TRBD2, 5 bases. Trimming stripped 1 base from V and 5 bases from J, with 5 bases between. The CDR3 length is 12 residues. CDR1 LNHNV and CDR2 YYDKDF come from the germline V gene (reference sequence). CDR3 sequence: CATSRGGETQYF. CDR3 bases: TGTGCCACCAGCAGAGGAGGGGAGACCCAGTACTTC.

The V gene is TRBV6-2 or TRBV6-3, the J gene TRBJ2-2, with D perhaps TRBD2 (6 bases). The V end lost 4 bases, the J end lost 4 bases, and 10 bases lay between the germline ends. The CDR3 totals 14 residues. Germline values: CDR1 MNHEY, CDR2 SVGEGT. Here the CDR3 reads CASSWGVSTGELFF. In DNA form, the CDR3 reads TGTGCCAGCAGTTGGGGGGTTTCCACCGGGGAGCTGTTTTTT.

The V call is TRBV3-1 (or the pseudogene TRBV3-2), the J call TRBJ2-1; no clear D gene. The CDR3 contains 13 residues. Germline CDR1 and CDR2: LGHDT and YNNKEL (reference sequence). The ends were cut back, 1 base at V and 6 bases at J, with 7 bases in the middle. CDR3 DNA: TGTGCCAGCAGCCAAGGATTCCCCAATGAGCAGTTCTTC. Translation gives CASSQGFPNEQFF.

This clone was counted only a few times. The rearrangement links TRBV5-5 to TRBJ2-5; no clear D. Germline CDR1 is SGHKS and CDR2 is YYEKEE (reference sequence). Trimming left V 0 bases short and J 0 bases short, with 3 bases between. CDR3 size: 13 residues. This CDR3 reads CASSLVDQETQYF. For the CDR3, the DNA is TGTGCCAGCAGCTTGGTGGACCAAGAGACCCAGTACTTC.

The chain is built from TRBV5-6 and TRBJ1-2, with no clear D. CDR1 and CDR2 (germline): SGHDT, YYEEEE. The length of the CDR3 is 15 residues. The V end was cut by 3 bases, the J end by 0 bases, with 12 bases between. CDR3 bases: TGTGCCAGCAGCTCTCCGACGGGAGCTAACTATGGCTACACCTTC. This encodes CASSSPTGANYGYTF.

The chain is built from TRBV7-7 and TRBJ2-1; 8 bases are a match to TRBD2. Germline CDR1 reads SSHAT; CDR2 reads FNYEAQ (reference sequence). After removal of 5 bases from V and 8 bases from J, the junction contained 14 bases not matched to a gene. The CDR3 loop spans 16 amino acids. The CDR3 sequence: CASSPNRLAGDDEQFF. The CDR3 DNA follows: TGTGCCAGCAGCCCCAACCGGCTAGCGGGTGACGATGAGCAGTTCTTC.